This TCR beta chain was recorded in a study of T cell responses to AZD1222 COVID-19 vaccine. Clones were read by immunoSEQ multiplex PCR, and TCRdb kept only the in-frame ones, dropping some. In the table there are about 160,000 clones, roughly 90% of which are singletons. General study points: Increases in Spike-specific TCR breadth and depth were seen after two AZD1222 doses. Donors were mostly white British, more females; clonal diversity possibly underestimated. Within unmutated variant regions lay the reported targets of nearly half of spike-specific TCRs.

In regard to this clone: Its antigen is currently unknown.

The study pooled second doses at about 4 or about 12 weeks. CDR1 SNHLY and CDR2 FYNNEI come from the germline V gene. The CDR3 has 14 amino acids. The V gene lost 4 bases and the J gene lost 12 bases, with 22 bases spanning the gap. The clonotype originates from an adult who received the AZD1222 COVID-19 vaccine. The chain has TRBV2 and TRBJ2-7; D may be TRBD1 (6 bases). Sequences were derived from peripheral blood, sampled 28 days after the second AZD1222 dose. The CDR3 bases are TGTGCCAGCAGTGTTGACTCCGGGACACCCAGGGCGTACTTC. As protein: CASSVDSGTPRAYF.